This T cell receptor beta chain was identified during a study of T cell changes during pregnancy in multiple sclerosis. Germline assignment: CDR1 MNHEY and CDR2 SMNVEV (reference sequence). The CDR3 contains 14 residues. V was clipped by 6 bases and J by 7 bases, with 15 bases between them. Repertoires were generated with immunoSEQ multiplex PCR, while TCRdb's copy carries only in-frame clones and drops some. The sample consists of nearly 60,000 clones, more than 80% of them appearing once. The chain uses TRBV27 and TRBJ1-4, with D perhaps TRBD1 (6 bases). The receptor was derived from a female donor in good health, enrolled as a control in a pregnancy study. Sample: CD4+ T cells from peripheral blood mononuclear cells, taken after pregnancy. CDR3 protein: CASRRTAKGEKLFF. CDR3 DNA: TGTGCCAGCAGAAGGACAGCGAAAGGTGAAAAACTGTTTTTT.